The clone carrying this TCR beta chain was seen only a few times. Template switching introduced a universal primer site, and the cDNA bore unique molecular identifiers. TCRdb recomputed calls from the 5' RACE reads with MiXCR, one row per CDR3 protein. The data show about 470,000 distinct CDR3 sequences, with more than 20% seen just once and 2.9% held by the top ten. These data come from a study of identical twins. Germline V gene sequence: CDR1 DFQATT, CDR2 SNEGSKA (reference sequence). The CDR3 spans 13 residues. V lost 1 base, J lost 4 bases, and 8 bases lay in between. These data also formed part of another study, on T cells expressing NK-cell markers. As reported in that work: From sorted CD3+CD56+NKG2C+, CD3+CD56+NKG2C- and CD3+CD56-NKG2C+ T cells came the TCR beta repertoires. Eight donors were sequenced, of whom seven were HCMV-seropositive, while the remaining one was HCMV-seronegative. About six of the donors carried dominant NKG2C+ clonotypes that took up about 1.0-7.0% of their CD8+ T cells.

Source material: CD4+ T cells sorted from blood. The receptor was derived from a woman in her late teens or twenties in good health. V and J are TRBV20-1 and TRBJ2-1; D unresolved. CDR3 residues: CSARVPFYNEQFF. CDR3 DNA: TGCAGTGCTAGAGTCCCTTTTTACAATGAGCAGTTCTTC.